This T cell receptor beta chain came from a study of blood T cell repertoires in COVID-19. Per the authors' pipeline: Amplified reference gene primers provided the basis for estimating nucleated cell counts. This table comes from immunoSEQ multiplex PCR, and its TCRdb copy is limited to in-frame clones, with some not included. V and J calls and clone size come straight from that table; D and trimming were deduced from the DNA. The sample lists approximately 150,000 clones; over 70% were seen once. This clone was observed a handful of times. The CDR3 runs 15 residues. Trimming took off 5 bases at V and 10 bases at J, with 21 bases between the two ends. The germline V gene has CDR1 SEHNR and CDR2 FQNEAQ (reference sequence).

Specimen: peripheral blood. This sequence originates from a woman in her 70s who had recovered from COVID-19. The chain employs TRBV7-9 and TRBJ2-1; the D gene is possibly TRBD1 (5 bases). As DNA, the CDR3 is TGTGCCAGCAGCCCCGTAGGGGCCCCAGGGTTCGAGCAGTTCTTC. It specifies CASSPVGAPGFEQFF.